This passage covers 17 T cell receptor beta chains from one sample sequenced in a study of cytomegalovirus exposure and HLA in healthy donors. TCRdb's table, derived via immunoSEQ multiplex PCR, lists solely in-frame clones and lacks some. The sample shows about 130,000 clones, 80% to 90% of them seen only once. The sequencing input was PBMCs. The receptors were sampled from a woman between 18 and 29 years old in good health and CMV-seronegative.

The chain is built from TRBV7-3 and TRBJ2-7; 8 bases map to TRBD1. CDR1 is SGHTA and CDR2 is FQGTGA in the germline V gene. The CDR3 length is 14 residues. Unmatched junction bases numbered 7, after V lost 7 bases and J lost 2 bases. The CDR3 region has the DNA TGTGCCAGCACCGTGACAGGGGACCCCTACGAGCAGTACTTC. It specifies CASTVTGDPYEQYF.

The chain recombines TRBV20-1 with TRBJ1-2; TRBD1 is a possible D gene (5 bases). The CDR3 has 11 amino acids. The germline CDR1 and CDR2 sequences are DFQATT and SNEGSKA (reference sequence). Trimming pared 7 bases from V and 1 base from J, leaving 7 bases between. The CDR3 DNA reads as TGCAGTGGGGGGGATAACTATGGCTACACCTTC. It translates to CSGGDNYGYTF.

This clone has only a few counts. The CDR3 region is CASSLDPEASPLHF. The DNA of the CDR3 is TGTGCCAGCAGCTTAGACCCCGAGGCTTCACCCCTCCACTTT. The J gene is TRBJ1-6, the V gene TRBV13, with D hard to call. With 1 base removed from V and 9 bases from J, the gap between germline ends came to 10 bases. Germline V gene sequence: CDR1 PRHDT, CDR2 FYEKMQ (reference sequence). The CDR3 is made up of 14 amino acids.

This chain joins TRBV10-3 and TRBJ1-6; D is unclear. The length of the CDR3 is 14 residues. Germline V gives CDR1 ENHRY, CDR2 SYGVKD. V lost 0 bases and J 13 bases, leaving 13 bases between the germline ends. CDR3 region: CAISESREVAPLHF. CDR3 DNA sequence: TGTGCCATCAGTGAGTCAAGGGAGGTAGCCCCCCTCCACTTT.

The genes are TRBV13 and TRBJ2-3, with 10 bases fitting TRBD2. The CDR3 runs 15 residues. The V and J ends lost 6 bases and 2 bases, in that order; junction bases with no gene match: 5. Germline V gives CDR1 PRHDT, CDR2 FYEKMQ (reference sequence). CDR3 bases: TGTGCCAGCAGGCTAACTAGCGGGGTCACAGATACGCAGTATTTT. The encoded protein is CASRLTSGVTDTQYF.

This clone was seen a handful of times. The chain combines TRBV13 with TRBJ2-7; 8 nucleotides line up with TRBD1. Trimming at V came to 6 bases and at J to 2 bases, leaving 6 bases not matched to a gene. CDR1 and CDR2 from the germline V gene are PRHDT and FYEKMQ (reference sequence). The CDR3 has 14 amino acids. CDR3 amino acids: CASRGGDRPYEQYF. CDR3 in DNA: TGTGCCAGCAGAGGTGGGGACAGGCCCTACGAGCAGTACTTC.

The chain joins TRBV2 to TRBJ1-2; 8 nucleotides match TRBD1. In germline, CDR1 is SNHLY, CDR2 FYNNEI. This CDR3 comprises 14 residues. Trimming took 7 bases from V and 4 from J; bases not matched to a gene: 8. The CDR3 region is CASNPVTGAYGYTF. The CDR3 DNA sequence: TGTGCCAGCAACCCGGTGACAGGGGCCTATGGCTACACCTTC.

This clone was observed many times. The V call is TRBV5-1, the J call TRBJ1-2; TRBD1 matches 7 bases. The CDR3 totals 14 residues. Germline CDR1 SGHRS, CDR2 YFSETQ. The J segment lost 8 bases and the V segment lost 3 bases, leaving 10 bases of the junction unmatched. The CDR3 is CASSYNDRVNGYTF. The DNA of the CDR3 is TGCGCCAGCAGCTACAACGACAGGGTCAACGGCTACACCTTC.

The table lists this clone with many counts. The chain recombines TRBV9 with TRBJ1-3; tentative D call: TRBD1 (6 bases). The ends were cut back, 0 bases at V and 0 bases at J, with 25 bases in the middle. Germline-derived CDR1 and CDR2 are SGDLS and YYNGEE. This CDR3 is built from 21 residues. The CDR3 spells CASSVVPWAGYRQDSGNTIYF. The DNA of the CDR3 is TGTGCCAGCAGCGTAGTTCCTTGGGCAGGGTACCGACAGGACTCTGGAAACACCATATATTTT.

As concerns this clone: Other DNA sequences in this sample translate to the same CDR3. The rearrangement joins TRBV14 to TRBJ1-5, with D perhaps matching TRBD1 (5 bases). The V end lost 4 bases, the J end lost 2 bases, and 9 bases lay between the germline ends. The CDR3 is 14 residues long. Germline V gene sequence: CDR1 SGHDN, CDR2 FVKESK. The CDR3 nucleotides are TGTGCCAGCAGCCCGGCGGGGGGCAATCAGCCCCAGCATTTT. It is translated as CASSPAGGNQPQHF.

The chain links TRBV9 to TRBJ1-3; D remains ambiguous. V was cut by 4 bases and J by 3 bases, with 5 bases left in between. Germline V CDR1 and CDR2: SGDLS, YYNGEE. The CDR3 consists of 12 residues. The CDR3 DNA is TGTGCCAGCAGCCCGAGTGGAAACACCATATATTTT. It encodes CASSPSGNTIYF.

The chain couples TRBV6-5 to TRBJ2-3; 9 bases align to TRBD1. CDR1 is MNHEY and CDR2 is SVGAGI in the germline V gene. Unmatched junction bases numbered 4, after V lost 5 bases and J lost 1 base. This CDR3 has 15 residues. The CDR3 sequence: CASSTGGAGTDTQYF. Written as DNA, the CDR3 is TGTGCCAGCAGTACAGGGGGCGCAGGCACAGATACGCAGTATTTT.

This clone was counted a few times. V usage is TRBV29-1 and J usage is TRBJ1-3; TRBD1 is a possible D gene (6 bases). This CDR3 is 16 amino acids long. In germline, CDR1 is SQVTM, CDR2 ANQGSEA. With 0 bases removed from V and 0 bases from J, the gap between germline ends came to 12 bases. The CDR3 spells CSVEDPRGSSGNTIYF. For the CDR3, the DNA is TGCAGCGTTGAAGACCCCAGGGGTTCCTCTGGAAACACCATATATTTT.

This chain uses TRBV2 with TRBJ2-2, with D uncertain. The CDR3 has 14 residues. The V gene's germline CDR1 is SNHLY and CDR2 FYNNEI. Between the trimmed V and J ends, which lost 6 bases and 1 base, there was a span of 9 bases. In nucleotides, the CDR3 is TGTGCCAGCAGCCGGAACAGGAACACCGGGGAGCTGTTTTTT. This sequence encodes CASSRNRNTGELFF.

The chain recombines TRBV13 with TRBJ2-2, with a possible D match to TRBD1 (6 bases). This CDR3 is built from 15 residues. Germline CDR1 PRHDT, CDR2 FYEKMQ (reference sequence). Trimming shortened V by 4 bases and J by 2 bases, and 11 bases separated the two germline ends. The CDR3 loop is CASSSRDKNTGELFF. CDR3 bases: TGTGCCAGCAGCTCCCGGGACAAAAACACCGGGGAGCTGTTTTTT.

V usage is TRBV25-1 and J usage is TRBJ1-2; D remains ambiguous. Trimming pared 4 bases from V and 8 bases from J, leaving 5 bases between. The CDR3 extends over 10 amino acids. Germline V gene lookup returns CDR1 MGHDK and CDR2 SYGVNS. CDR3 loop: CASSGGGYTF. The DNA of the CDR3 is TGTGCCAGCAGTGGAGGGGGCTACACCTTC.

This clone was detected once. The V call is TRBV2, the J call TRBJ2-1; D perhaps matches TRBD1 (5 bases). The V gene lost 5 bases and the J gene lost 2 bases, with 16 bases spanning the gap. CDR3 length: 16 residues. CDR1 and CDR2 (germline): SNHLY, FYNNEI. CDR3 DNA: TGTGCCAGCAGTTACAGGTCTCAGATTACCTACAATGAGCAGTTCTTC. Its translation: CASSYRSQITYNEQFF.